This paragraph reports one TCR beta chain. It has no known antigen specificity. No base qualities exist here, and no much larger clone lies one base off it. The library was built by means of RT-PCR. Instrument used: Illumina HiSeq 2500. The raw public reads went through TCRdb reprocessing: fastp at Q25, MiXCR clone calling, in-frame beta chains kept. One record per CDR3 amino acid sequence lists the most common genes and DNA. A total of hundreds of thousands of distinct CDR3 sequences appear in this sample, about 25% of them only once. The ten largest clones take up approximately 2% of the sample. The data stem from a study of response to subunit inactivated influenza vaccine (dated 2018 in TCRdb). About the full investigation: To follow how T cells responded to a trivalent subunit inactivated influenza vaccine, the researchers relied on deep quantitative profiling of the T cell receptor repertoire. General conclusions and limits of the study: According to the authors, only a limited number of new T cells may be recruited by each seasonal influenza vaccination.

Its CDR3 holds 13 amino acids, cysteine through phenylalanine. Of all the DNA, just the CDR3 is kept, 39 bases in frame from base 1. The junction shows trimming of 3 bases on V and 3 bases on J, plus 12 bases between the germline ends. Per the germline V gene (reference sequence), DFQATT is the CDR1 and SNEGSKA is the CDR2. This TCR came from a man aged 45-65 years who received an inactivated influenza vaccine. Donor details come from another sample of the same person, matched by shared clones. The chain is made from TRBV20-1 and TRBJ2-7; the D gene is perhaps TRBD1, on 6 matching bases. Source: CD4+ T cells sorted from PBMCs, taken 4 to 6 days after vaccination. For the CDR3, the sequence is CSASGQTHYEQYF. The nucleotide sequence is TGCAGTGCTAGCGGACAGACGCACTACGAGCAGTACTTC.